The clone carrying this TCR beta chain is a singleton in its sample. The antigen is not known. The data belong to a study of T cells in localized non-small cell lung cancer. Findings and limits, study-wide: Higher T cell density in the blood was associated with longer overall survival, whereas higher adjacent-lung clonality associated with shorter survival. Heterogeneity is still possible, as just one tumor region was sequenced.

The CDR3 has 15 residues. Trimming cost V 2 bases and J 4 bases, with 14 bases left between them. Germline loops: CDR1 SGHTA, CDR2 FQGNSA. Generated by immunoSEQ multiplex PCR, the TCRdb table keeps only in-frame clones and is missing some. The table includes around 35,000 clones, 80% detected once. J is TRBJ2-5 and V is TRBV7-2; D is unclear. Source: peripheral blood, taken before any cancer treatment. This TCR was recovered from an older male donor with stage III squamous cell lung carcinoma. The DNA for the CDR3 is TGTGCCAGCAGCTTATACGGTCAGCTAAGAGAGACCCAGTACTTC. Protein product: CASSLYGQLRETQYF. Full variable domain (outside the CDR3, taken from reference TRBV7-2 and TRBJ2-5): GAGVSQSPSNKVTEKGKDVELRCDPISGHTALYWYRQSLGQGLEFLIYFQGNSAPDKSGLPSDRFSAERTGGSVSTLTIQRTQQEDSAVYLCASSLYGQLRETQYFGPGTRLLVL.